The 24 T cell receptor beta chains given below trace back to one sample, sequenced in a study of CD8+ T cells in alopecia areata. Treatment specified: oral pan-JAK inhibitor, 5-10 mg twice daily. The sequencing template was cDNA reverse transcribed from extracted RNA. Profiling relied on immunoSEQ multiplex PCR, and the TCRdb table lists in-frame clones only, not all of them. The sample lists about 200,000 clones, roughly three fifths occurring once. The sequences come from CD4+ T cells sorted from blood, collected at week 4, from a patient treated with tofacitinib. The origin of the receptors is a human donor with alopecia areata.

CDR3 residues: CASSQEGVTEAFF. CDR3 in DNA: TGCGCCAGCAGCCAAGAGGGAGTGACTGAAGCTTTCTTT. The chain has TRBV4-1 and TRBJ1-1; D not certain. V lost 0 bases to trimming and J lost 5 bases, with 7 bases between them. In germline, CDR1 is MGHRA, CDR2 YSYEKL. The CDR3 is made up of 13 amino acids.

V and J are TRBV4-1 and TRBJ2-1, with 8 bases that match TRBD1. V dropped 4 bases and J dropped 9; count of bases not matched to a gene: 11. The CDR3 sequence is 15 residues long. CDR1 and CDR2 from the germline V gene are MGHRA and YSYEKL. CDR3 nucleotide sequence: TGCGCCAGCAGCCGACCCGGACAGGGCAAAGGTGAGCAGTTCTTC. Encoded protein: CASSRPGQGKGEQFF.

The gene calls are TRBV29-1 and TRBJ2-7; 11 nucleotides match TRBD2. In germline, CDR1 is SQVTM, CDR2 ANQGSEA. The CDR3 extends over 15 amino acids. V was clipped by 5 bases and J by 2 bases; unmatched bases: 8. CDR3 residues: CSVLLAGALPYEQYF. CDR3 nucleotides: TGCAGCGTTCTACTAGCGGGGGCCCTACCCTACGAGCAGTACTTC.

The genes are TRBV27 and TRBJ2-6; D not certain. Trimming pared 2 bases from V and 2 bases from J, leaving 1 base between. CDR3 length equals 13 residues. In germline, CDR1 is MNHEY, CDR2 SMNVEV (reference sequence). DNA for the CDR3: TGTGCCAGCAGTTTAGCTGGGGCCAACGTCCTGACTTTC. Translated: CASSLAGANVLTF.

The genes are TRBV2 and TRBJ2-6; 8 positions agree with TRBD1. The CDR3 contains 16 residues. V shed 5 bases and J 3 bases; nucleotides not matched to a gene: 6. Germline assignment: CDR1 SNHLY and CDR2 FYNNEI. CDR3 residues: CASSLSGGRGANVLTF. CDR3 nucleotides: TGTGCCAGCAGTCTCTCAGGGGGCCGTGGGGCCAACGTCCTGACTTTC.

This clone was detected a few times. The chain couples TRBV2 to TRBJ1-3, with a tentative D call TRBD1 (6 bases). Trimming removed 8 bases at V and 0 bases at J, with 14 bases between. This CDR3 region has 15 residues. The germline CDR1 and CDR2 sequences are SNHLY and FYNNEI. Here the CDR3 reads CASREGQFSGNTIYF. DNA of the CDR3: TGTGCCAGCCGGGAAGGACAGTTCTCTGGAAACACCATATATTTT.

V usage is TRBV5-4 and J usage is TRBJ2-3; D is perhaps TRBD2 (7 bases). CDR1 and CDR2 from the germline V gene are SGHNT and YYREEE (reference sequence). This CDR3 comprises 14 residues. V was trimmed by 1 base and J by 4 bases, leaving 10 bases between them. The CDR3 region is CASSLRGAADTQYF. DNA for the CDR3: TGTGCCAGCAGCTTGCGGGGGGCCGCAGATACGCAGTATTTT.

The genes are TRBV30 and TRBJ1-1; D is unclear. Germline-derived CDR1 and CDR2 are GTSNPN and SVGIG (reference sequence). V gave up 0 bases and J gave up 0 bases, with 17 bases separating them. The CDR3 length is 17 residues. The CDR3 region has the DNA TGTGCCTGGAGTGTCCCCCCTCCGTGGAGCATGAACACTGAAGCTTTCTTT. Translating it yields CAWSVPPPWSMNTEAFF.

As for this clone: Within the sample, other DNA sequences also encode this same CDR3. The genes are TRBV30 and TRBJ2-2; D gene unclear. The germline V gene has CDR1 GTSNPN and CDR2 SVGIG (reference sequence). The V end was cut by 1 base, the J end by 6 bases, with 3 bases between. The CDR3 length is 11 residues. CDR3 amino acids: CAWSGSGELFF. The CDR3 coding sequence is TGTGCCTGGAGTGGTTCCGGGGAGCTGTTTTTT. Full variable domain (rest looked up from reference TRBV30 and TRBJ2-2): SQTIHQWPATLVQPVGSPLSLECTVEGTSNPNLYWYRQAAGRGLQLLFYSVGIGQISSEVPQNLSASRPQDRQFILSSKKLLLSDSGFYLCAWSGSGELFFGEGSRLTVL.

This clone was detected a few times. The genes are TRBV29-1 and TRBJ2-7; 10 bases line up with TRBD1. The CDR3 runs to 12 residues. V lost 6 bases to trimming and J lost 7 bases; unmatched junction nucleotides: 6. Germline assignment: CDR1 SQVTM and CDR2 ANQGSEA. The CDR3 region is CSVMGQGWEQYF. CDR3 DNA: TGCAGCGTGATGGGACAGGGGTGGGAGCAGTACTTC.

The chain recombines TRBV29-1 with TRBJ1-5; tentatively, D is TRBD1 (6 bases). The CDR3 totals 13 residues. The germline V gene has CDR1 SQVTM and CDR2 ANQGSEA. The V and J ends lost 4 bases and 7 bases respectively, with 14 bases between them. The CDR3: CSVGQAVGQPQHF. CDR3 in DNA: TGCAGCGTTGGACAGGCCGTAGGGCAGCCCCAGCATTTT. Variable domain in full (rest from reference TRBV29-1 and TRBJ1-5): SAVISQKPSRDICQRGTSLTIQCQVDSQVTMMFWYRQQPGQSLTLIATANQGSEATYESGFVIDKFPISRPNLTFSTLTVSNMSPEDSSIYLCSVGQAVGQPQHFGDGTRLSIL.

The J gene is TRBJ1-1, the V gene TRBV7-9, with 7 positions matching TRBD1. CDR1 is SEHNR and CDR2 is FQNEAQ in the germline V gene (reference sequence). V trimming: 5 bases; J trimming: 1 base; junction bases outside the gene matches: 7. The CDR3 has 15 amino acids. The CDR3 region is CASSPLGQENTEAFF. The CDR3 region has the DNA TGTGCCAGCAGCCCACTCGGACAGGAGAACACTGAAGCTTTCTTT.

This chain uses TRBV15 with TRBJ2-7, with 9 positions matching TRBD1. Germline V gene lookup returns CDR1 LNHNV and CDR2 YYDKDF (reference sequence). The CDR3 extends over 15 amino acids. V was pared by 3 bases and J by 4 bases, with 7 bases of the junction left unmatched. This CDR3 reads CATSRALDRGYEQYF. The CDR3 nucleotides are TGTGCCACCAGCAGGGCCCTGGACAGGGGTTACGAGCAGTACTTC.

This rearrangement joins TRBV27 to TRBJ2-7; TRBD1 agrees at 9 bases. Per germline, CDR1 MNHEY and CDR2 SMNVEV (reference sequence). This CDR3 spans 13 amino acids. Germline trimming cut 6 bases from V and 5 bases from J; bases unmatched to any gene: 5. The CDR3 coding sequence is TGTGCCAGCAGATTAACAGGGGGCCACGAGCAGTACTTC. It translates to CASRLTGGHEQYF.

Only a few counts were recorded for this clone. The V and J genes are TRBV7-2 and TRBJ2-1; 7 nucleotides align to TRBD2. Germline values: CDR1 SGHTA, CDR2 FQGNSA. Trimming took 3 bases from V and 8 from J; bases not matched to a gene: 13. The CDR3 is made up of 16 amino acids. The DNA for the CDR3 is TGTGCCAGCAGCTTTAGGGGAAGCGGGGTGTTAGATGAGCAGTTCTTC. It is translated as CASSFRGSGVLDEQFF.

This rearrangement joins TRBV30 to TRBJ1-6; D gene unclear. The length of the CDR3 is 14 residues. The germline V gene has CDR1 GTSNPN and CDR2 SVGIG (reference sequence). V was clipped by 3 bases and J by 0 bases, with 6 bases between them. The CDR3, as DNA: TGTGCCTGGAGAGAGAGCTCCTATAATTCACCCCTCCACTTT. Encoded protein: CAWRESSYNSPLHF.

The chain carries TRBV4-1 and TRBJ1-3; no clear D. This CDR3 is built from 16 residues. Per the germline V gene, CDR1 is MGHRA and CDR2 is YSYEKL. V lost 0 bases, J lost 0 bases, and 9 bases lay in between. The CDR3 region has the DNA TGCGCCAGCAGCCAAGATCGGTTTTTCTCTGGAAACACCATATATTTT. This translates into CASSQDRFFSGNTIYF.

The rearrangement joins TRBV5-1 to TRBJ1-1; D uncertain. V was pared by 4 bases and J by 1 base, with 17 bases between. The CDR3 is 16 residues long. Germline assignment: CDR1 SGHRS and CDR2 YFSETQ. Here the CDR3 DNA reads TGCGCCAGCAGCCTCGATTCGGGATTATGGAACACTGAAGCTTTCTTT. Protein product: CASSLDSGLWNTEAFF. Full variable domain (rest looked up from reference TRBV5-1 and TRBJ1-1): KAGVTQTPRYLIKTRGQQVTLSCSPISGHRSVSWYQQTPGQGLQFLFEYFSETQRNKGNFPGRFSGRQFSNSRSEMNVSTLELGDSALYLCASSLDSGLWNTEAFFGQGTRLTVV.

The sample holds one count of this clone. The chain is built from TRBV5-4 and TRBJ1-6, with 9 bases that match TRBD1. V shed 2 bases, J shed 10 bases, and the junction held 4 bases outside the gene matches. The CDR3 runs to 14 residues. Germline V gene data show CDR1 as SGHNT and CDR2 as YYREEE (reference sequence). Here the CDR3 DNA reads TGTGCCAGCAGCTTAGGGACAGGGCAATCACCCCTCCACTTT. Translating it yields CASSLGTGQSPLHF.

The rearrangement uses TRBV4-2 and TRBJ2-7, with D perhaps matching TRBD1 (6 bases). V gave up 0 bases and J gave up 2 bases, with 17 bases separating them. This CDR3 comprises 17 residues. CDR1 LGHNA and CDR2 YNFKEQ come from the germline V gene. The CDR3 loop is CASSQDSLTGIAYEQYF. CDR3 nucleotides: TGTGCCAGCAGCCAAGACAGCCTAACAGGGATTGCCTACGAGCAGTACTTC.

J is TRBJ1-4 and V is TRBV6-6, with D hard to call. The CDR3 runs to 15 residues. Germline V gene sequence: CDR1 MNHNY, CDR2 SVGAGI (reference sequence). V was shortened by 0 bases and J by 3 bases, with 8 bases between the two germline ends. In DNA, the CDR3 is TGTGCCAGCAGTTACTCGTCAGGTGCTAATGAAAAACTGTTTTTT. Translating gives CASSYSSGANEKLFF.

This clone was detected only a few times. The sample has other DNA sequences that encode this CDR3 too. This CDR3 is CSVSGGETQYF. Here the CDR3 DNA reads TGCAGCGTTAGCGGGGGTGAGACCCAGTACTTC. The chain carries TRBV29-1 and TRBJ2-5; 8 bases match TRBD2. V dropped 5 bases and J dropped 5; count of bases not matched to a gene: 1. Germline CDR1 SQVTM, CDR2 ANQGSEA. The CDR3 is made up of 11 amino acids. Complete variable domain (other parts from reference TRBV29-1 and TRBJ2-5): SAVISQKPSRDICQRGTSLTIQCQVDSQVTMMFWYRQQPGQSLTLIATANQGSEATYESGFVIDKFPISRPNLTFSTLTVSNMSPEDSSIYLCSVSGGETQYFGPGTRLLVL.

The V call is TRBV29-1, the J call TRBJ2-3; 8 positions match TRBD2. Per germline, CDR1 SQVTM and CDR2 ANQGSEA. Losses at the gene ends were 6 bases for V and 1 base for J; bases not matched to a gene: 21. The CDR3 totals 19 residues. CDR3 nucleotides: TGCAGCGTCCGACAGTCTCCGGGTTGGACTAGCCCTGGCACAGATACGCAGTATTTT. Translating it yields CSVRQSPGWTSPGTDTQYF.

This clone was counted only a few times. The chain combines TRBV5-1 with TRBJ2-2; 13 bases are a match to TRBD2. From germline, CDR1 is SGHRS and CDR2 YFSETQ. Trimming took 4 bases from V and 5 from J; bases not matched to a gene: 5. The CDR3 loop spans 16 amino acids. The CDR3 loop reads CASSPGTSGVTGELFF. The DNA for the CDR3 is TGCGCCAGCAGCCCAGGGACTAGCGGGGTGACCGGGGAGCTGTTTTTT.